One and the same sample provided the 9 T cell receptor beta chains below, sequenced in a study of molecular identifiers for immune sequencing clone quantification. MiXCR, run by TCRdb on the PCR reads, gives a single entry per CDR3 protein. The top ten hold about 0.95% of the sample, which has fewer than 100,000 distinct CDR3 sequences, roughly 23% seen once. Source material: naive CD8+ T cells from blood, with Jurkat cell RNA spiked in. Subset defined: FACS-sorted CD8+CD4-CCR7+CD45RA+ naive T cells. The receptors derive from a human donor in good health. Some libraries in this study had Jurkat cell RNA spiked in.

The chain has TRBV4-1 and TRBJ2-3; 11 nucleotides line up with TRBD2. Trimming at V came to 0 bases and at J to 0 bases, leaving 5 bases not matched to a gene. Germline CDR1 and CDR2: MGHRA and YSYEKL. This CDR3 is built from 18 residues. CDR3: CASSQDPGTSGSTDTQYF. Here the CDR3 DNA reads TGCGCCAGCAGCCAAGATCCTGGGACTAGCGGAAGCACAGATACGCAGTATTTT.

This clonotype was picked up many times. The chain couples TRBV5-4 to TRBJ2-2, with no clear D. CDR3 length: 17 amino acids. Germline lookup yields CDR1 SGHNT and CDR2 YYREEE (reference sequence). Trimming removed 0 bases at V and 6 bases at J, with 18 bases between. The CDR3 protein is CASSLGSLISQPGELFF. Written as DNA, the CDR3 is TGTGCCAGCAGCTTGGGATCCTTGATCAGTCAGCCCGGGGAGCTGTTTTTT.

This clonotype was seen at least ten times. CDR3 in DNA: TGTGCCAGCAGCTTAATGCCCGAGTACAATGAGCAGTTCTTC. Residues: CASSLMPEYNEQFF. The genes are TRBV7-8 and TRBJ2-1; unclear D gene. V gave up 2 bases and J gave up 4 bases, with 9 bases separating them. CDR1 is SGHVS, CDR2 FQNEAQ, per germline. This CDR3 spans 14 amino acids. Full variable domain (outside the CDR3, taken from reference TRBV7-8 and TRBJ2-1): GAGVSQSPRYKVAKRGQDVALRCDPISGHVSLFWYQQALGQGPEFLTYFQNEAQLDKSGLPSDRFFAERPEGSVSTLKIQRTQQEDSAVYLCASSLMPEYNEQFFGPGTRLTVL.

This clonotype was counted ten times or more. V and J are TRBV4-3 and TRBJ1-1; no reliable D call. Trimming left V 3 bases short and J 5 bases short, with 16 bases between. The CDR3 sequence is 15 residues long. Per the germline V gene, CDR1 is LGHNA and CDR2 is YSLEER. In nucleotides, the CDR3 is TGCGCCAGCAGCCACGGACCGATCCCGAGGACTGAAGCTTTCTTT. Encoded protein: CASSHGPIPRTEAFF.

The rearrangement joins TRBV30 to TRBJ1-1; 8 nucleotides align to TRBD1. The CDR3 extends over 13 amino acids. Germline lookup yields CDR1 GTSNPN and CDR2 SVGIG (reference sequence). J was trimmed by 7 bases and V by 1 base; bases with no gene match: 5. The CDR3 protein is CAWSADRDSEAFF. The DNA for the CDR3 is TGTGCCTGGAGTGCGGACAGGGACAGTGAAGCTTTCTTT.

This clonotype was seen many times. This chain connects TRBV3-1 to TRBJ1-5; D call uncertain. The CDR3 has 14 residues. Germline lookup yields CDR1 LGHDT and CDR2 YNNKEL (reference sequence). V gave up 1 base and J gave up 2 bases, with 6 bases separating them. The CDR3 DNA is TGTGCCAGCAGCCAAGGTCTGGGCAATCAGCCCCAGCATTTT. It translates to CASSQGLGNQPQHF.

This clonotype was counted only a few times. This sequence joins TRBV9 and TRBJ2-7, with 8 bases identical to TRBD2. Germline CDR1 is SGDLS and CDR2 is YYNGEE. The CDR3 sequence is 15 residues long. The trim removed 4 bases at V and 1 base at J, leaving 7 bases unmatched. This CDR3 reads CASSSGGSPSYEQYF. DNA for the CDR3: TGTGCCAGCAGCTCGGGAGGGAGTCCTTCCTACGAGCAGTACTTC.

The V call is TRBV6-5, the J call TRBJ1-1, with TRBD1 matching over 10 bases. The CDR3 totals 15 residues. Trimming took 2 bases from V and 5 from J; bases not matched to a gene: 5. The V gene's germline CDR1 is MNHEY and CDR2 SVGAGI. This CDR3 is CASSYAGQGGTEAFF. CDR3 coding DNA: TGTGCCAGCAGTTACGCCGGACAGGGGGGGACTGAAGCTTTCTTT.

Comment on this clonotype: A read error may explain this, as a much larger clone is one base away. The rearrangement links TRBV3-1 to TRBJ1-3; TRBD1 might be the D (6 bases). This CDR3 comprises 16 residues. The germline gives CDR1 LGHDT, CDR2 YNNKEL (reference sequence). For the CDR3, the DNA is TGTGCCAGCAGCCAAGAACTCCGGACAGTTGGAAACACCACATATTTT. Amino acids: CASSQELRTVGNTTYF.